Given below is one TCR beta chain in context. This sample was taken from a study of control samples from healthy donors and cancer patients. Sequenced by immunoSEQ multiplex PCR; TCRdb stores in-frame clones only, minus some. The sample yields roughly 99,000 clones, roughly 86% seen once. Germline-derived CDR1 and CDR2 are GTSNPN and SVGIG (reference sequence). V was cut by 0 bases and J by 0 bases, with 12 bases left in between. The CDR3 is 15 residues long. The chain has TRBV30 and TRBJ2-7; D call uncertain. This receptor was taken from a man aged 55 to 70 in good health. Sequencing used blood. CDR3 nucleotides: TGTGCCTGGAGTGTGATAGCAGCCAGCTCCTACGAGCAGTACTTC. Its protein product is CAWSVIAASSYEQYF.